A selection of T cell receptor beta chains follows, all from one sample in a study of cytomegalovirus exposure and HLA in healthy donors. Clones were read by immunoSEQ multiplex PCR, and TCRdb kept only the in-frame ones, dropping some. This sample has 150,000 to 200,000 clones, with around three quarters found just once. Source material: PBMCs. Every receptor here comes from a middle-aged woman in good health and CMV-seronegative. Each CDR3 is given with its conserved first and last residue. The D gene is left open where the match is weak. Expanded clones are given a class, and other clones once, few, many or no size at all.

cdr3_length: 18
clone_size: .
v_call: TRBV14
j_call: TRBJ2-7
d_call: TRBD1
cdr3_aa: CASSQAGGQGILTYEQYF
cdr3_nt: TGTGCCAGCAGCCAAGCCGGAGGACAGGGGATATTGACCTACGAGCAGTACTTC

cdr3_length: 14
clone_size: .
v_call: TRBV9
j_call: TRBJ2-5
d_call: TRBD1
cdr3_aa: CASSAYRGDETQYF
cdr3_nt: TGTGCCAGCAGCGCATACAGGGGAGATGAGACCCAGTACTTC

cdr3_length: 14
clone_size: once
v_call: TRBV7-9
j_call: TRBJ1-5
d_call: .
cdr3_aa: CASSLGAHNQPQHF
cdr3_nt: TGTGCCAGCAGCTTAGGGGCACACAATCAGCCCCAGCATTTT

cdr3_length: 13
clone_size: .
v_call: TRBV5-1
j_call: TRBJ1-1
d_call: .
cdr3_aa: CASSLTGNTEAFF
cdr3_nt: TGCGCCAGCAGCTTGACAGGAAACACTGAAGCTTTCTTT

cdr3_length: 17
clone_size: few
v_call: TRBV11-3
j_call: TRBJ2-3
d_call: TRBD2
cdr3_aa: CASSLDLTSGASGTQYF
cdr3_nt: TGTGCCAGCAGCTTAGATCTCACTAGCGGGGCTTCGGGTACGCAGTATTTT

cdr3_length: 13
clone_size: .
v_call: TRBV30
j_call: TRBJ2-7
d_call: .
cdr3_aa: CAWRLPSSYEQYF
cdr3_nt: TGTGCCTGGAGGCTTCCGAGCTCCTACGAGCAGTACTTC

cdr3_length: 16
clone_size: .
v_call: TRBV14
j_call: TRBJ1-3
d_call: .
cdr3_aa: CASSLKRGSEGNTIYF
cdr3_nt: TGTGCCAGCAGCCTAAAAAGGGGTTCGGAAGGAAACACCATATATTTT

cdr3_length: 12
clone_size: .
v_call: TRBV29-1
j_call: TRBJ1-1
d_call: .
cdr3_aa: CSVAGGFTEAFF
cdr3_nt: TGCAGCGTTGCGGGTGGTTTCACTGAAGCTTTCTTT

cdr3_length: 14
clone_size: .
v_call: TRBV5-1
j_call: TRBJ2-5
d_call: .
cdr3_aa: CASSNPGGQETQYF
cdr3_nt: TGCGCCAGCAGCAACCCCGGGGGTCAAGAGACCCAGTACTTC

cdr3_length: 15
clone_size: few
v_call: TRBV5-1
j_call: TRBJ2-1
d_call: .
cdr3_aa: CASSLGGGIHNEQFF
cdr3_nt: TGCGCCAGCAGCTTGGGAGGGGGTATTCACAATGAGCAGTTCTTC

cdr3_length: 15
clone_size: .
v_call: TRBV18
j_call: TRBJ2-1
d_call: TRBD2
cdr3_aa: CASSPQRGAYNEQFF
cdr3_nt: TGTGCCAGCTCACCTCAGCGGGGGGCCTACAATGAGCAGTTCTTC

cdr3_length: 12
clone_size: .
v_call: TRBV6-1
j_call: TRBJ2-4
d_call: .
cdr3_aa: CASKRSGNIQYF
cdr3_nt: TGTGCCAGCAAACGATCCGGGAACATTCAGTACTTC

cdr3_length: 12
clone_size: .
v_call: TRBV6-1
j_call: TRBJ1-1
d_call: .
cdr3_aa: CASSSYRTEAFF
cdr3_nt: TGTGCCAGCAGTAGTTACAGAACTGAAGCTTTCTTT

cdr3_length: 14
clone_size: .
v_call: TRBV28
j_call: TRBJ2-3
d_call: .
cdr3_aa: CASSLTGGPDTQYF
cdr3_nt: TGTGCCAGCAGTTTAACTGGAGGGCCAGATACGCAGTATTTT

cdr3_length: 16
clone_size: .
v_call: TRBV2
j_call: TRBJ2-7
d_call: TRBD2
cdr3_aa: CASRWGVAGGAYEQYF
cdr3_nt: TGTGCCAGCAGGTGGGGAGTAGCGGGAGGTGCCTACGAGCAGTACTTC

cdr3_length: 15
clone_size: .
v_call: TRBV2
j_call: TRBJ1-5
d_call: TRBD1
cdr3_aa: CASSAQGIGNQPQHF
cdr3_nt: TGTGCCAGCAGTGCACAGGGGATTGGCAATCAGCCCCAGCATTTT

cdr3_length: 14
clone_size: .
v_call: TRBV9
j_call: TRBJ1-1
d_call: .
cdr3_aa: CASSVGTANTEAFF
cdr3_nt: TGTGCCAGCAGCGTAGGGACAGCGAACACTGAAGCTTTCTTT

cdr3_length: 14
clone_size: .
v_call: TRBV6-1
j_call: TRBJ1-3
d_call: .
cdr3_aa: CASSEWGGGNTIYF
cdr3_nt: TGTGCCAGCAGTGAATGGGGGGGAGGAAACACCATATATTTT

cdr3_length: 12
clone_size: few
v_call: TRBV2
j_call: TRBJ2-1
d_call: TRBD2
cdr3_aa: CASSEAGAGQFF
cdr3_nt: TGTGCCAGCAGTGAGGCGGGAGCGGGGCAGTTCTTC

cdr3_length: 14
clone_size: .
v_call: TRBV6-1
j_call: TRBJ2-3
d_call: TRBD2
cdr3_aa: CASTAGRAPDTQYF
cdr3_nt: TGTGCCAGCACGGCCGGGAGGGCCCCAGATACGCAGTATTTT

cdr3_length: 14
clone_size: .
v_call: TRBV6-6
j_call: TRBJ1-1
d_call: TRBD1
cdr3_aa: CASSLGGGNTEAFF
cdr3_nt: TGTGCCAGCAGTTTAGGGGGCGGGAACACTGAAGCTTTCTTT